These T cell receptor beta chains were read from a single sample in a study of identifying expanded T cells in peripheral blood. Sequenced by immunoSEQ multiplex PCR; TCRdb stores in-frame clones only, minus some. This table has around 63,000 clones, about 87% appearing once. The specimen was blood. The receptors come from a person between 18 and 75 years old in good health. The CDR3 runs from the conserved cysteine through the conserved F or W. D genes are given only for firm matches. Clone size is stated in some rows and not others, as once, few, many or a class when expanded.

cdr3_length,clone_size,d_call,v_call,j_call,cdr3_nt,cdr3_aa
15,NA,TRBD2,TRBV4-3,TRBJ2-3,TGCGCCAGCAGCCAGGCCGGGGGGGTGGGCGATACGCAGTATTTT,CASSQAGGVGDTQYF
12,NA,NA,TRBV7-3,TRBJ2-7,TGTGCCAGCAGCCCGTCGGGTGACGAGCAGTACTTC,CASSPSGDEQYF
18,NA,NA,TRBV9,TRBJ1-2,TGTGCCAGCAGCTCCCATACCGGACGGGAACGAGCTAACTATGGCTACACCTTC,CASSSHTGRERANYGYTF
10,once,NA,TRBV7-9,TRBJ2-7,TGTGCCAGCAGCTACTACGAGCAGTACTTC,CASSYYEQYF
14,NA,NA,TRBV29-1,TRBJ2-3,TGCAGCGTTGAAGTGGGAAGGGGCACAGATACGCAGTATTTT,CSVEVGRGTDTQYF
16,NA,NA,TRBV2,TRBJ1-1,TGTGCCAGCAGTGATGGGGAGCTTGTAGTGAACACTGAAGCTTTCTTT,CASSDGELVVNTEAFF
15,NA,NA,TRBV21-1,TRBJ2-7,TGTGCCAGCAGCTGGGGGCTAGTTGGTTCCTACGAGCAGTACTTC,CASSWGLVGSYEQYF
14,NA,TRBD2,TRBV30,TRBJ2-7,TGTGCCTGGGCCCCGGGACTAGCATCCAACGAGCAGTACTTC,CAWAPGLASNEQYF
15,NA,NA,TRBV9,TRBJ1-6,TGTGCCAGCAGCGTAGCCGGGGGGCGGAATTCACCCCTCCACTTT,CASSVAGGRNSPLHF
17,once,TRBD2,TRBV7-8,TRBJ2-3,TGTGCCAGCAGCTTAGCGCGCCTAGCGGGGGGGACAGATACGCAGTATTTT,CASSLARLAGGTDTQYF
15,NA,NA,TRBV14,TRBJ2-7,TGTGCCAGCAGCCCAGACAGTTGGGTCGGGTACGAGCAGTACTTC,CASSPDSWVGYEQYF
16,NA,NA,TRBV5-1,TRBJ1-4,TGCGCCAGCAGCCCAGGGACGGCTCCAACTAATGAAAAACTGTTTTTT,CASSPGTAPTNEKLFF
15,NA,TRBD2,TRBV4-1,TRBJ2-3,TGCGCCAGCAGCCAGCTTGCGGGGGGGGCAGATACGCAGTATTTT,CASSQLAGGADTQYF
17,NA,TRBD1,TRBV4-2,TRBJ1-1,TGTGCCAGCAGCCAACGGACAGGGGGGCTCGTAGGCACTGAAGCTTTCTTT,CASSQRTGGLVGTEAFF
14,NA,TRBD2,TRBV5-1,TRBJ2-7,TGCGCCAGCAGCCCGACTAGCCCCCTCTACGAGCAGTACTTC,CASSPTSPLYEQYF
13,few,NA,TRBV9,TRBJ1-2,TGTGCCAGCAGCGTGGATTCTAACTATGGCTACACCTTC,CASSVDSNYGYTF
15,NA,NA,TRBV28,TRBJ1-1,TGTGCCAGCAGTAATCCGGCTGGGGAGGGGACTGAAGCTTTCTTT,CASSNPAGEGTEAFF
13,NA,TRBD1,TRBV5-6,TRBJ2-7,TGTGCCAGCAGCCTCCCAGGGGGCTACGAGCAGTACTTC,CASSLPGGYEQYF
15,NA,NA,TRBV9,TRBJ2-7,TGTGCCAGCAGCGCAGCAGCGGGCGTCTCCTACGAGCAGTACTTC,CASSAAAGVSYEQYF
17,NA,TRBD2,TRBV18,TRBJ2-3,TGTGCCAGCTCACCACCGAGGGTAGCGGGACATCAAGATACGCAGTATTTT,CASSPPRVAGHQDTQYF
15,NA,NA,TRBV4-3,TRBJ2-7,TGCGCCAGCAGCCAAGACGTGGGGGGTTCCTACGAGCAGTACTTC,CASSQDVGGSYEQYF
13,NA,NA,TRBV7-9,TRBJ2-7,TGTGCCAGCAGCTTCGCGGGTTCCTACGAGCAGTACTTC,CASSFAGSYEQYF
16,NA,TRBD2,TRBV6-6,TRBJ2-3,TGTGCCAGCAGTTACAATTTAGCGGGAAACACAGATACGCAGTATTTT,CASSYNLAGNTDTQYF
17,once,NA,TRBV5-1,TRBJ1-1,TGCGCCAGCAGCTTCGGTGTTCCCCAGGGGTCCTATGCTGAAGCTTTCTTT,CASSFGVPQGSYAEAFF
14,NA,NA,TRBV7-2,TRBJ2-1,TGTGCCAGCAGCTTAGCCGGGGACCACAATGAGCAGTTCTTC,CASSLAGDHNEQFF
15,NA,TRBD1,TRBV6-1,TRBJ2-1,TGTGCCAGCATACATGGGACAGGGGAGGTCAATGAGCAGTTCTTC,CASIHGTGEVNEQFF
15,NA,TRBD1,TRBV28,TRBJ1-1,TGTGCCAGCAGTTGGACAGGGGTCACCTATACTGAAGCTTTCTTT,CASSWTGVTYTEAFF
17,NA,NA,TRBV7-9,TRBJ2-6,TGTGCCAGCAGCGTACAGGGTTCCTCGGGTGGGGCCAACGTCCTGACTTTC,CASSVQGSSGGANVLTF
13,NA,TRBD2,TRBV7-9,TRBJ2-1,TGTGCCAGCAGCGCGGGGGTCGCCGGTGAGCAGTTCTTC,CASSAGVAGEQFF
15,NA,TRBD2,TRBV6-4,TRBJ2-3,TGTGCCAGCAGTGACGGCGGGGGGGAGGCAGATACGCAGTATTTT,CASSDGGGEADTQYF
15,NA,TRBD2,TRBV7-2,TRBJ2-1,TGTGCCAGCAGCCCCGGGACTAACTCCTACAATGAGCAGTTCTTC,CASSPGTNSYNEQFF
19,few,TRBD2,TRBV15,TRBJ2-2,TGTGCCACCAGCAGCTCACTGACTAGCGGGGGCCCGAACACCGGGGAGCTGTTTTTT,CATSSSLTSGGPNTGELFF
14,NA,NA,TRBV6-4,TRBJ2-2,TGTGCCAGCAGTGACGGAGCGACCGCCGGGGAGCTGTTTTTT,CASSDGATAGELFF
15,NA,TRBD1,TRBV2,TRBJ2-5,TGTGCCAGCCATCCCCTCGGGACAGGGGTTGAGACCCAGTACTTC,CASHPLGTGVETQYF
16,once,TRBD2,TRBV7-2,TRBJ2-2,TGTGCCAGCAGCTTAAACAGCGGGAGTAACACCGGGGAGCTGTTTTTT,CASSLNSGSNTGELFF
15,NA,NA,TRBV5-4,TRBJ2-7,TGTGCCAGCAGCTTGGTATCCGGGAGTGGCCACGAGCAGTACTTC,CASSLVSGSGHEQYF
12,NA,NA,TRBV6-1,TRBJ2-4,TGTGCCAGCGCGAGGCTCGGGGACATTCAGTACTTC,CASARLGDIQYF
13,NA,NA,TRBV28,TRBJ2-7,TGTGCCAGCAGTTTGGAGACAGGCTACGAGCAGTACTTC,CASSLETGYEQYF
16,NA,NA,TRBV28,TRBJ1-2,TGTGCCAGCAGTTTTCCAGGGGCCACCCCTACCTATGGCTACACCTTC,CASSFPGATPTYGYTF
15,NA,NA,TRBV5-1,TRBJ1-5,TGCGCCAGCAGCTTGGGAGACTATAGCAATCAGCCCCAGCATTTT,CASSLGDYSNQPQHF
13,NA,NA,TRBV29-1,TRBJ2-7,TGCAGCGTTGTGAAGGGGGGCACCTACGAGCAGTACTTC,CSVVKGGTYEQYF
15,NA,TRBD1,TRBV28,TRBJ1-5,TGTGCCAGCAGGCCGGGACAGCGAGCGGGGCAGCCCCAGCATTTT,CASRPGQRAGQPQHF
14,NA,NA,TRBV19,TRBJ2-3,TGTGCCAGTAGCCTAGGCAGGGCGACAGATACGCAGTATTTT,CASSLGRATDTQYF
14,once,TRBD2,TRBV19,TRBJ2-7,TGTGCCAGTAAGGAAGCGGGAGGGAGATACGAGCAGTACTTC,CASKEAGGRYEQYF
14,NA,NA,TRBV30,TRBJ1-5,TGTGCCTGGAGTCTTGACACCCTCGGTCAGCCCCAGCATTTT,CAWSLDTLGQPQHF
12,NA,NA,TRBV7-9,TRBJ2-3,TGTGCCAGCAGCCCCTACACAGATACGCAGTATTTT,CASSPYTDTQYF
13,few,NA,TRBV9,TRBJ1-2,TGTGCCAGCAGCCCACAGGGAAACTATGGCTACACCTTC,CASSPQGNYGYTF
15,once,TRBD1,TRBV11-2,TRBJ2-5,TGTGCCAGCAGCTTGGGAAGACAGGGTGTGGAGACCCAGTACTTC,CASSLGRQGVETQYF
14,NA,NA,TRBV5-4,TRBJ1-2,TGTGCCAGCAACACTATTAGGTCGGACTATGGCTACACCTTC,CASNTIRSDYGYTF
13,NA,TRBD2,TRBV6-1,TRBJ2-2,TGTACCAGCGGGGGGAAGAACACCGGGGAGCTGTTTTTT,CTSGGKNTGELFF